This TCR beta chain was captured by sequencing in a study of cytomegalovirus exposure and HLA in healthy donors. Study conclusions and caveats: Earlier results showed most TCR beta V segments being productive about 87% or about 30% of the time.

As for this clone: Its antigen is undetermined.

In the PCR, 60 Vbeta and 13 Jbeta primers were used. TCRdb's copy holds only in-frame clones and misses some; the assay was immunoSEQ multiplex PCR. The sample carries over 150,000 clones, about three quarters recorded once. The CDR3 totals 15 residues. V shed 3 bases, J shed 7 bases, and the junction held 5 bases outside the gene matches. The germline CDR1 and CDR2 sequences are MNHNS and SASEGT. This TCR was recovered from a woman aged 40-49 years in good health and CMV-seropositive. The chain couples TRBV6-1 to TRBJ1-4, with 10 bases that match TRBD1. The sequenced sample was PBMCs. The CDR3 nucleotides read TGTGCCAGCAGTGACGGGACAGGGGAGATTGAAAAACTGTTTTTT. Residues: CASSDGTGEIEKLFF.